A selection of T cell receptor beta chains follows, all from one sample in a study of cytomegalovirus exposure and HLA in healthy donors. TCRdb's table, derived via immunoSEQ multiplex PCR, lists solely in-frame clones and lacks some. The sample consists of some 130,000 clones, approximately 94% of them appearing once. The sample was PBMCs. The receptors stem from a man aged 18 to 29 in good health and CMV-seropositive. Both conserved end residues are trimmed from each CDR3. Fields, in order: V gene, J gene, D gene, CDR3 protein. A D gene is named only where the DNA matches it firmly.

TRBV28	TRBJ2-7	NA	ASSFGTSRRYEQY
TRBV10-3	TRBJ2-5	TRBD1	AISGTGLQTQY
TRBV5-4	TRBJ1-3	NA	ASSTVGGAGNTIY
TRBV2	TRBJ2-3	TRBD1	ASRDRASLTDTQY
TRBV5-1	TRBJ2-7	TRBD2	ASSLGWTSRSYEQY
TRBV6-5	TRBJ2-2	NA	ASSPTLGVSGELF
TRBV30	TRBJ2-2	TRBD2	AWRLAGGNTGELF
TRBV27	TRBJ2-7	NA	ASSPLGGFSYEQY
TRBV9	TRBJ2-2	TRBD1	ASSGQGDTGELF
TRBV5-6	TRBJ2-7	TRBD2	ASSFIGGSSYEQY
TRBV7-6	TRBJ2-7	TRBD1	ASSFPDRGNEQY
TRBV15	TRBJ1-2	NA	ATRGGRLEYGYT
TRBV9	TRBJ2-7	NA	ASSVDSNSYEQY
TRBV6-4	TRBJ2-2	TRBD2	ASSDSAGGPNTGELF
TRBV19	TRBJ2-3	TRBD2	ASSYFLSGNAKDTQY
TRBV29-1	TRBJ1-2	TRBD1	SVEDRNYGYT
TRBV15	TRBJ1-3	TRBD1	ATSSKTPGQGIGRGRNTIY
TRBV28	TRBJ1-2	NA	ASTPSPGGYT
TRBV10-3	TRBJ1-1	NA	AIRGSGGDTEAF
TRBV6-4	TRBJ2-1	TRBD2	ASSGTVGLAGDHEQF
TRBV4-1	TRBJ2-2	TRBD2	ASSQDLNSGIFAGELF
TRBV5-1	TRBJ1-1	NA	ASSPRGVTEAF
TRBV28	TRBJ2-7	TRBD1	ASSATGGSSYEQY
TRBV27	TRBJ1-6	TRBD1	ASSLRRTGLNSPLH
TRBV7-9	TRBJ2-1	NA	ASSLAGEGNEQF
TRBV14	TRBJ2-2	TRBD2	ASSQRLAGIGELF
TRBV27	TRBJ1-2	NA	ASSIRGGANGYT
TRBV2	TRBJ2-7	TRBD1	ASSDQGQAYEQY
TRBV4-1	TRBJ1-5	NA	ASSQEVAGRGPQH
TRBV2	TRBJ2-5	NA	ASSLFPTGSGETQY
TRBV28	TRBJ2-7	NA	ASSWIGAYEQY
TRBV11-2	TRBJ1-2	TRBD1	ASSLEGTERYGYT